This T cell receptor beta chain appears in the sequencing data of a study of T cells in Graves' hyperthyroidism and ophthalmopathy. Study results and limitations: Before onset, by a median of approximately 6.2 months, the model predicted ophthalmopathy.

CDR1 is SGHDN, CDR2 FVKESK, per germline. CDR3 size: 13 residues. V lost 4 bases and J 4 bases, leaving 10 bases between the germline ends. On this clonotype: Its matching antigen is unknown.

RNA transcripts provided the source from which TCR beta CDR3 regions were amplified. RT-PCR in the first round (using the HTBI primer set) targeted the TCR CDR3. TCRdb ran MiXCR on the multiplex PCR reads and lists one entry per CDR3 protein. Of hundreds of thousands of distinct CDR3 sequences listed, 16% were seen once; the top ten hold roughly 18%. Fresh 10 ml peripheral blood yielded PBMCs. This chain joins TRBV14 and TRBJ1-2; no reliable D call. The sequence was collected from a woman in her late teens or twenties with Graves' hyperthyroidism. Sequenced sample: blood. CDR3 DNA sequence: TGTGCCAGCAGCCCGGGGAGGTTCTATGGCTACACCTTC. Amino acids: CASSPGRFYGYTF. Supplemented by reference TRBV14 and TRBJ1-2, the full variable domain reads EAGVTQFPSHSVIEKGQTVTLRCDPISGHDNLYWYRRVMGKEIKFLLHFVKESKQDESGMPNNRFLAERTGGTYSTLKVQPAELEDSGVYFCASSPGRFYGYTFGSGTRLTVV.